The clone carrying this TCR beta chain was recorded a few times. Its antigen is undetermined. The data belong to a study of CD8 T cells in ankylosing spondylitis. Quantitative 5'-RACE with molecular barcodes produced the TCR beta libraries. A single record per CDR3 protein comes from TCRdb applying MiXCR to the 5' RACE reads. The sample includes a few hundred thousand distinct CDR3 sequences, roughly 8% seen only once; the top ten take roughly 15%. CDR1 is MNHEY and CDR2 is SMNVEV in the germline V gene (reference sequence). This CDR3 contains 16 residues. V shed 4 bases and J 14 bases; nucleotides not matched to a gene: 16. The study, taken as a whole, reports: The authors reported significant enrichment of disease-linked clones in matched ankylosing spondylitis synovial fluid. A TCR beta motif made of several highly homologous variants seemed typical of ankylosing spondylitis blood.

What was sequenced was blood, either unsorted or a sorted T cell fraction (not recorded which). The chain recombines TRBV27 with TRBJ1-6, with TRBD1 identical over 8 bases. This clonotype originated in a male donor with ankylosing spondylitis. CDR3 coding DNA: TGTGCCAGCAGTTCGACGCCCGGGACAGGCCCGAAAGCCCTCCACTTT. Translation gives CASSSTPGTGPKALHF.